This TCR beta chain was recorded in a study of T cells in Graves' hyperthyroidism and ophthalmopathy. Notes on the study in general: Ophthalmopathy and stable hyperthyroidism were told apart by a 13 V-J model.

RNA transcripts served as the template for amplifying TCR beta CDR3 regions. The HTBI primer set was used in a first-round RT-PCR of the TCR CDR3. TCRdb used MiXCR to reprocess the multiplex PCR reads, holding one entry per CDR3 protein. This repertoire shows approximately 710,000 distinct CDR3 sequences, around a sixth found once; its top ten account for roughly 16%. V lost 0 bases, J lost 10 bases, and 11 bases lay in between. There are 13 residues in the CDR3. From germline, CDR1 is KGHDR and CDR2 SFDVKD. In the case of this clonotype: What it binds is unknown.

Any patient presenting with uncontrolled infection, other autoimmune disease, pregnancy or lactation was left out. The sample was blood. V usage is TRBV24-1 and J usage is TRBJ1-1; D is undetermined. The receptor's source is a man in his fifties with Graves' hyperthyroidism. The CDR3 reads CATSDLQMGAAFF. Here the CDR3 DNA reads TGTGCCACCAGTGATTTGCAGATGGGAGCAGCTTTCTTT.